The clone carrying this TCR beta chain came up once. Different DNA sequences within this sample yield the same CDR3. The data belong to a study of OX40 agonist ivuxolimab in advanced cancers. The V gene's germline CDR1 is SGHRS and CDR2 YFSETQ. With 4 bases clipped from V and 2 bases from J, the junction kept 6 bases outside the gene matches. This CDR3 is 15 amino acids long. TCRdb's copy holds only in-frame clones and misses some; the assay was immunoSEQ multiplex PCR. This repertoire shows over 14,000 clones, more than 65% found once; its top ten account for approximately 37%. The V call is TRBV5-1, the J call TRBJ2-7, with 10 bases matching TRBD1. The receptor comes from an adult with an advanced solid tumor such as melanoma, head and neck, liver or kidney cancer. This specimen was CD4+ or CD8+ T cells sorted from blood, taken in a trial of the OX40 agonist ivuxolimab. The CDR3 loop reads CASSVTGTGAYEQYF. The CDR3 DNA reads as TGCGCCAGCAGCGTTACAGGGACAGGGGCCTACGAGCAGTACTTC.